The present entry profiles one T cell receptor (beta chain) with its context. Per the study methods: Using reference gene primer amplification, nucleated cell counts were estimated. Profiled with immunoSEQ multiplex PCR; TCRdb holds only in-frame clones, not every one. The V and J calls and clone size were taken over from that table, and D and trimming were inferred from the DNA. The sample shows hundreds of thousands of clones, less than 90% of them seen only once. The CDR3 runs to 14 residues. V lost 2 bases and J lost 8; bases outside the gene matches: 6. Germline CDR1 is SGDLS and CDR2 is YYNGEE. The data originate from a study of blood T cell repertoires in COVID-19. The wider study: Samples of COVID-19 (acute and convalescent) were obtained from the United States, Italy and Spain. The cDNA or gDNA used as material had been derived from T cells, B-cell-depleted T cells, or PBMCs.

The V and J genes are TRBV9 and TRBJ1-4; 7 nucleotides align to TRBD1. The receptor was isolated from a woman in her forties or fifties in a cohort exposed to, infected with or recovered from COVID-19 (not recorded which). Sample: PBMCs or T cells enriched from blood (not recorded which). Written as DNA, the CDR3 is TGTGCCAGCAGCGTTAGACAGGGCGGAGAAAAACTGTTTTTT. It is translated as CASSVRQGGEKLFF.